The 9 T cell receptor beta chains presented below share a single source sample, sequenced in a study of blood T cell repertoires in COVID-19. Sequenced by immunoSEQ multiplex PCR; TCRdb stores in-frame clones only, minus some. Counted here are around 170,000 clones, roughly four fifths occurring once; the ten biggest clones make up approximately 6.5%. Sequences were obtained from peripheral blood. Receptors were obtained from a woman between 35 and 50 years old with acute or convalescent COVID-19.

V usage is TRBV11-3 and J usage is TRBJ2-5; D gene unclear. This CDR3 region has 13 residues. Germline V lookup: CDR1 SGHNT, CDR2 YENEEA. The ends were cut back, 1 base at V and 2 bases at J, with 5 bases in the middle. CDR3 nucleotide sequence: TGTGCCAGCAGCTTAGTTCGGCAAGAGACCCAGTACTTC. It is translated as CASSLVRQETQYF.

Only a few counts were recorded for this clone. The CDR3 DNA reads TGCGCCAGCAGGCTTGGGTACGGTAGCGGATACAATGAGCAGTTCTTC. Translating gives CASRLGYGSGYNEQFF. V is TRBV5-1 and J is TRBJ2-1, with TRBD2 as a possible D gene (6 bases). Looked up from germline, CDR1 is SGHRS and CDR2 is YFSETQ. The CDR3 totals 16 residues. V gave up 5 bases and J gave up 4 bases, with 19 bases separating them.

The chain links TRBV28 to TRBJ2-2; the match to TRBD1 covers 7 bases. Trimming took 6 bases from V and 2 from J; bases not matched to a gene: 12. There are 17 residues in the CDR3. Germline CDR1 MDHEN, CDR2 SYDVKM. This chain's CDR3 is CASSPTLDRPNTGELFF. DNA of the CDR3: TGTGCCAGCAGCCCTACACTGGACAGGCCAAACACCGGGGAGCTGTTTTTT.

CDR3 protein: CASSLSAGGTYNEQFF. DNA for the CDR3: TGTGCCAGCAGCTTATCGGCGGGAGGAACCTACAATGAGCAGTTCTTC. The chain links TRBV11-2 to TRBJ2-1, with 8 bases fitting TRBD2. This CDR3 spans 16 amino acids. J was trimmed by 2 bases and V by 2 bases; bases with no gene match: 5. Germline V gene data show CDR1 as SGHAT and CDR2 as FQNNGV.

The rearrangement links TRBV14 to TRBJ1-2, with TRBD1 identical over 9 bases. The length of the CDR3 is 16 residues. From germline, CDR1 is SGHDN and CDR2 FVKESK. Trimming cost V 2 bases and J 4 bases; bases outside gene matches: 8. CDR3 amino acids: CASSQPGTGHTYGYTF. The DNA for the CDR3 is TGTGCCAGCAGCCAACCCGGGACAGGGCACACCTATGGCTACACCTTC.

The chain couples TRBV10-3 to TRBJ1-1; D is ambiguous. Germline V gene data show CDR1 as ENHRY and CDR2 as SYGVKD. The V end was cut by 8 bases, the J end by 1 base, with 8 bases between. The CDR3 is made up of 12 amino acids. The CDR3, as DNA: TGTGCCATCCGTGGCGAGAACACTGAAGCTTTCTTT. Translating gives CAIRGENTEAFF.

The chain employs TRBV12-3 or TRBV12-4 and TRBJ2-5; possible D gene TRBD2, 5 bases. V lost 2 bases to trimming and J lost 4 bases, with 5 bases between them. The CDR3 has 12 residues. This CDR3 is CASSLRGETQYF. In DNA, the CDR3 is TGTGCCAGCAGTTTACGGGGAGAGACCCAGTACTTC.

The chain recombines TRBV7-3 with TRBJ2-3; maybe TRBD1 (6 bases). CDR1 is SGHTA and CDR2 is FQGTGA in the germline V gene. The germline V and J ends were trimmed by 5 bases and 6 bases, with 12 bases remaining between them. This CDR3 contains 13 residues. In DNA, the CDR3 is TGTGCCAGCAGCAAACAGGGCGGGGATACGCAGTATTTT. Its translation: CASSKQGGDTQYF.

The chain joins TRBV5-8 to TRBJ2-7; 11 nucleotides align to TRBD2. Per germline, CDR1 SGHTS and CDR2 YDEGEE. The V segment lost 4 bases and the J segment 0 bases; nucleotides outside the gene matches: 9. This CDR3 spans 17 amino acids. This CDR3 is CASSQRGLADISYEQYF. As DNA, the CDR3 is TGTGCCAGCAGCCAGCGGGGACTAGCGGATATCTCCTACGAGCAGTACTTC.